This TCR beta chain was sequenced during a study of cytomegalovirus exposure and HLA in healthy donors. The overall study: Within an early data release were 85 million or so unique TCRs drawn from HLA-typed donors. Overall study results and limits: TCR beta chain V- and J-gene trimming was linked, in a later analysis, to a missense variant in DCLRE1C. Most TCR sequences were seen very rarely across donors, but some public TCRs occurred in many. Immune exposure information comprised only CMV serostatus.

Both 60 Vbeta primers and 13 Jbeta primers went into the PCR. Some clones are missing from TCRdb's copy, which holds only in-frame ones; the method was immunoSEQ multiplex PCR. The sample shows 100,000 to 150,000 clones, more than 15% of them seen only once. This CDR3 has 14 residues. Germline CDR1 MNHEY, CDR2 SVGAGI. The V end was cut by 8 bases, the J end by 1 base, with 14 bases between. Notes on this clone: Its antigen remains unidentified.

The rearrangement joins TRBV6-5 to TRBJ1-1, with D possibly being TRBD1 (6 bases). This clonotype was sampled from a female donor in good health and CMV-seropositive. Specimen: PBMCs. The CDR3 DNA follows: TGTGCCAGCTATCTGGCCAGGGGGAACACTGAAGCTTTCTTT. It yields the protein CASYLARGNTEAFF.